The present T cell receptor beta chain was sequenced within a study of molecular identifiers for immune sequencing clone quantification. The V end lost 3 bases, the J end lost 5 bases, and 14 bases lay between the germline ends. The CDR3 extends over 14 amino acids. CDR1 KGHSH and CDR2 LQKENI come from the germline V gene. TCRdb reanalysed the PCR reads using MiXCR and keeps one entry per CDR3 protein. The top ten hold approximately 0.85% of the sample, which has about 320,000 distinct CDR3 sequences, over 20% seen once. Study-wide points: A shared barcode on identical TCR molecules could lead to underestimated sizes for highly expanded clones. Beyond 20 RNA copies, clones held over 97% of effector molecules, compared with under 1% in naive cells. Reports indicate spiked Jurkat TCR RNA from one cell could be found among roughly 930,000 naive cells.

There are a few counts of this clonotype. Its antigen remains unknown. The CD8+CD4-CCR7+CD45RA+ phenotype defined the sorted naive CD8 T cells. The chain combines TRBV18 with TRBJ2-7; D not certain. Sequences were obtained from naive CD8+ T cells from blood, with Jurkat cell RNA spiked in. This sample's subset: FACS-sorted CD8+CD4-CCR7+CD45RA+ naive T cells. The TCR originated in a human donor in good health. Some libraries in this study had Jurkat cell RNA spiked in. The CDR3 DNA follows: TGTGCCAGCTCACCGGCGGCCGAAATGGACGAGCAGTACTTC. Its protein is CASSPAAEMDEQYF.